Shown below are 30 T cell receptor beta chains from a single sample sequenced in a study of CD8+CD57+ T cells in acquired aplastic anemia. Patients included in sequencing had previously demonstrated CD8+CD57+ cell expansion by flow cytometry. The study profiled TCR beta VDJ and CDR3 using genomic DNA as template. TCRdb ran MiXCR on the reads and lists one entry per CDR3 protein. The sample includes 130,000 or so distinct CDR3 sequences, about 40% of them seen just once. Material for sequencing was sorted CD4+, CD8+, or CD8+CD57+ T cells (not recorded which) from PBMCs. The receptors originated from a human donor with aplastic anemia.

The genes are TRBV11-2 and TRBJ2-1; D is unclear. This CDR3 has 14 amino acids. V dropped 2 bases and J dropped 6 bases, with 11 bases sitting between them. CDR1 and CDR2 from the germline V gene are SGHAT and FQNNGV. In nucleotides, the CDR3 is TGTGCCAGCAGCTTACAAAAGCTCGCCAATGAGCAGTTCTTC. This gives the protein CASSLQKLANEQFF.

The rearrangement uses TRBV2 and TRBJ1-1; D gene uncertain. V lost 7 bases to trimming and J lost 1 base, with 7 bases between them. The CDR3 runs 12 residues. CDR1 is SNHLY, CDR2 FYNNEI, per germline. CDR3 sequence (DNA): TGTGCCAGCAATGGCGGGAACACTGAAGCTTTCTTT. Translated, it gives CASNGGNTEAFF.

The rearrangement uses TRBV24-1 and TRBJ1-6; D call uncertain. This CDR3 spans 14 amino acids. Germline assignment: CDR1 KGHDR and CDR2 SFDVKD. Trimming took off 4 bases at V and 10 bases at J, with 13 bases between the two ends. The CDR3 spells CATSEGREVSPLHF. In DNA form, the CDR3 reads TGTGCCACCAGTGAAGGACGGGAGGTCTCACCCCTCCACTTT.

On this clonotype: One junction end disagrees with the germline gene, perhaps due to a read error. The chain uses TRBV7-2 and TRBJ1-1; D gene uncertain. This CDR3 is 14 amino acids long. Germline V gene data show CDR1 as SGHTA and CDR2 as FQGNSA. Here the CDR3 DNA reads TGTGCCAGCAGCCCCCTGGTAGAGAGCCTTGAAGCTTCCTTT. Its translation is CASSPLVESLEASF. The complete variable domain, with remaining parts taken from reference TRBV7-2 and TRBJ1-1, reads GAGVSQSPSNKVTEKGKDVELRCDPISGHTALYWYRQSLGQGLEFLIYFQGNSAPDKSGLPSDRFSAERTGGSVSTLTIQRTQQEDSAVYLCASSPLVESLEASFGQGTRLTVV.

This clonotype was detected many times. The V call is TRBV7-2, the J call TRBJ2-5; 9 nucleotides match TRBD2. Germline CDR1 reads SGHTA; CDR2 reads FQGNSA. CDR3 size: 15 residues. After removal of 2 bases from V and 4 bases from J, the junction contained 5 bases not matched to a gene. The CDR3 loop is CASSLRRGGRETQYF. The CDR3 region has the DNA TGTGCCAGCAGCTTACGGCGGGGGGGCCGAGAGACCCAGTACTTC. The complete variable domain, with remaining parts taken from reference TRBV7-2 and TRBJ2-5, reads GAGVSQSPSNKVTEKGKDVELRCDPISGHTALYWYRQSLGQGLEFLIYFQGNSAPDKSGLPSDRFSAERTGGSVSTLTIQRTQQEDSAVYLCASSLRRGGRETQYFGPGTRLLVL.

The rearrangement links TRBV10-1 to TRBJ2-1, with 9 bases fitting TRBD2. The CDR3 consists of 12 residues. Trimming cost V 10 bases and J 7 bases; bases outside gene matches: 5. Germline V CDR1 and CDR2: WNHNN, SYGVQD (reference sequence). CDR3 in DNA: TGCGCCAACTGTAGCGGGGGAAATGAGCAGTTCTTC. It encodes CANCSGGNEQFF.

This chain uses TRBV20-1 with TRBJ2-7; 14 nucleotides match TRBD2. The CDR3 totals 16 residues. The germline CDR1 and CDR2 sequences are DFQATT and SNEGSKA (reference sequence). V shed 0 bases and J 7 bases; nucleotides not matched to a gene: 8. The DNA of the CDR3 is TGCAGTGCTAGAGATATCAGACTAGCGGGGGGGATAGAGCAGTACTTC. It translates to CSARDIRLAGGIEQYF.

This clonotype has a handful of counts. V and J are TRBV11-2 and TRBJ2-2, with 11 nucleotides matching TRBD2. The CDR3 is made up of 17 amino acids. The germline V gene has CDR1 SGHAT and CDR2 FQNNGV. Trimming removed 2 bases from V and 4 bases from J; junction bases left unmatched: 6. CDR3 nucleotides: TGTGCCAGCAGCTTAATAGCGGGGGGGCGCGGCACCGGGGAGCTGTTTTTT. Protein: CASSLIAGGRGTGELFF.

This clonotype was counted at least ten times. The V gene is TRBV5-4, the J gene TRBJ1-2, with D maybe TRBD1 (5 bases). The CDR3 length is 15 residues. The V gene's germline CDR1 is SGHNT and CDR2 YYREEE (reference sequence). Trimming shortened V by 6 bases and J by 4 bases, and 19 bases separated the two germline ends. The CDR3 bases are TGTGCCAGCACTCTGGGGGGGGGTGAGGCCTATGGCTACACCTTC. Amino acids: CASTLGGGEAYGYTF.

The chain employs TRBV5-5 and TRBJ1-3; D possibly corresponds to TRBD1 (6 bases). CDR1 and CDR2 from the germline V gene are SGHKS and YYEKEE (reference sequence). V lost 5 bases and J lost 0, with 12 bases in between. This CDR3 is 15 amino acids long. The CDR3 region is CASSFGDTSGNTIYF. CDR3 DNA sequence: TGTGCCAGCAGTTTTGGGGACACCTCTGGAAACACCATATATTTT. The whole variable domain, filled in from reference TRBV5-5 and TRBJ1-3, reads DAGVTQSPTHLIKTRGQQVTLRCSPISGHKSVSWYQQVLGQGPQFIFQYYEKEERGRGNFPDRFSARQFPNYSSELNVNALLLGDSALYLCASSFGDTSGNTIYFGEGSWLTVV.

Regarding this clonotype: Its ends do not fully match the called genes, so a read error is possible. V and J are TRBV6-1 and TRBJ2-3; 7 bases map to TRBD1. This CDR3 is built from 16 residues. Germline values: CDR1 MNHNS, CDR2 SASEGT. CDR3 residues: CAISEASGTATDTQYF. CDR3 DNA sequence: TGTGCCATCAGTGAAGCCTCTGGGACAGCAACAGATACGCAGTATTTT.

In this sample, this clonotype turned up a few times. A much larger clone differs by one base, so this may be a read error. A read error is likely, as this CDR3 ends without the conserved phenylalanine or tryptophan. CDR3 residues: CASSPRTASPLHL. The CDR3, as DNA: TGTGCCAGCAGCCCTCGGACAGCTTCACCCCTCCACCTT. This chain links TRBV7-2 with TRBJ1-6, with a possible D match to TRBD1 (6 bases). Trimming took 5 bases from V and 9 from J, leaving 11 bases between them. Germline values: CDR1 SGHTA, CDR2 FQGNSA. This CDR3 spans 13 amino acids.

The V gene is TRBV20-1, the J gene TRBJ2-3; D may be TRBD1 (5 bases). Germline V CDR1 and CDR2: DFQATT, SNEGSKA (reference sequence). V dropped 6 bases and J dropped 4 bases, with 14 bases sitting between them. The CDR3 runs 13 residues. The CDR3 region is CSATNTGADTQYF. CDR3 sequence (DNA): TGCAGTGCGACGAATACAGGCGCAGATACGCAGTATTTT.

This clonotype came up many times. The rearrangement joins TRBV11-2 to TRBJ2-7; 8 bases are shared with TRBD1. The germline CDR1 and CDR2 sequences are SGHAT and FQNNGV. CDR3 length: 13 amino acids. After removal of 3 bases from V and 6 bases from J, the junction contained 4 bases not matched to a gene. The CDR3 sequence: CASSFQGAGEQYV. CDR3 sequence (DNA): TGTGCCAGCAGCTTTCAGGGGGCGGGCGAGCAGTACGTC.

There are many counts of this clonotype. The rearrangement joins TRBV2 to TRBJ1-6; D unresolved. The CDR3 runs 15 residues. The germline V and J ends were trimmed by 8 bases and 7 bases, with 18 bases remaining between them. In germline, CDR1 is SNHLY, CDR2 FYNNEI. CDR3 in amino acids: CASYGGVPKNSPLHF. CDR3 bases: TGTGCCAGCTACGGTGGGGTACCTAAAAATTCACCCCTCCACTTT.

The chain carries TRBV7-9 and TRBJ1-2; D is ambiguous. Germline V gene sequence: CDR1 SEHNR, CDR2 FQNEAQ (reference sequence). V was trimmed by 1 base and J by 5 bases, leaving 5 bases between them. This CDR3 spans 12 amino acids. As DNA, the CDR3 is TGTGCCAGCAGCTTAGATCTGTATGGCTACACCTTC. As protein: CASSLDLYGYTF.

In this sample, this clonotype turned up many times. This chain uses TRBV19 with TRBJ1-1; D ambiguous. Germline V gives CDR1 LNHDA, CDR2 SQIVND (reference sequence). The V gene lost 6 bases and the J gene lost 1 base, with 9 bases spanning the gap. This CDR3 spans 13 amino acids. The CDR3 reads CASSPGWNTEAFF. The CDR3 region has the DNA TGTGCCAGTAGCCCCGGTTGGAACACTGAAGCTTTCTTT.

The gene calls are TRBV25-1 and TRBJ2-3; the D gene could be TRBD1 or TRBD2 (6 bases each). CDR1 and CDR2 (germline): MGHDK, SYGVNS. The CDR3 runs 16 residues. Trimming took 1 base from V and 2 from J, leaving 13 bases between them. The CDR3 loop is CASSELGGLNTDTQYF. The CDR3 nucleotides read TGTGCCAGCAGTGAATTGGGGGGCTTGAACACAGATACGCAGTATTTT.

This clonotype has only a few counts. The V and J genes are TRBV7-3 and TRBJ2-1, with 8 positions matching TRBD1. The CDR3 is 17 residues long. The germline CDR1 and CDR2 sequences are SGHTA and FQGTGA. V lost 1 base, J lost 2 bases, and 7 bases stayed unmatched. The CDR3 spells CASSLRPQGATYNEQFF. As DNA, the CDR3 is TGTGCCAGCAGCTTAAGACCGCAGGGGGCCACCTACAATGAGCAGTTCTTC.

To note about this clonotype: One end of the junction fails to match germline, which may point to a read error. The chain employs TRBV6-2 or TRBV6-3 and TRBJ2-5, with 8 bases matching TRBD2. Germline CDR1 and CDR2: MNHEY and SVGEGT. The CDR3 extends over 18 amino acids. The CDR3 region is CASSYPQGRGLVTETQHF. The CDR3 DNA reads as TGTGCCAGCAGTTACCCCCAAGGTAGGGGACTAGTCACAGAGACCCAGCACTTC.

This clonotype has ten or more counts. This chain uses TRBV7-2 with TRBJ2-1, with D unclear. This CDR3 is 13 amino acids long. Trimming left V 1 base short and J 9 bases short, with 10 bases between. Germline V gives CDR1 SGHTA, CDR2 FQGNSA. CDR3 loop: CASSLVRPVEQFF. DNA of the CDR3: TGTGCCAGCAGCTTAGTACGGCCGGTTGAGCAGTTCTTC. Complete variable domain (other parts from reference TRBV7-2 and TRBJ2-1): GAGVSQSPSNKVTEKGKDVELRCDPISGHTALYWYRQSLGQGLEFLIYFQGNSAPDKSGLPSDRFSAERTGGSVSTLTIQRTQQEDSAVYLCASSLVRPVEQFFGPGTRLTVL.

This clonotype showed up just a few times. The chain joins TRBV6-1 to TRBJ2-3; D is undetermined. Germline CDR1 reads MNHNS; CDR2 reads SASEGT. The ends were cut back, 5 bases at V and 2 bases at J, with 20 bases in the middle. CDR3 size: 17 residues. The CDR3 spells CASSTDPYPRNTDTQYF. In nucleotides, the CDR3 is TGTGCCAGCAGTACCGACCCATACCCACGAAACACAGATACGCAGTATTTT.

A note on this clonotype: Since the CDR3 does not end with the conserved phenylalanine or tryptophan, this likely comes from a read error. The DNA is omitted, as the CDR3 cannot be located on it reliably, and the CDR3 follows TCRdb's listing. The V and J genes are TRBV3-1 and TRBJ2-1; TRBD2, the D gene given by the table, was not confirmed from the DNA. The CDR3 length is 13 residues, termini included. Looked up from germline, CDR1 is LGHDT and CDR2 is YNNKEL (reference sequence). The CDR3 sequence: CASSQDRDSYFVL.

Ten or more counts support this clonotype. The chain uses TRBV27 and TRBJ1-6; perhaps TRBD1 as D (5 bases). V was pared by 3 bases and J by 9 bases, with 12 bases between. The CDR3 covers 14 residues. The germline gives CDR1 MNHEY, CDR2 SMNVEV (reference sequence). CDR3 sequence: CASSFGGSSSPLHF. The CDR3, as DNA: TGTGCCAGCAGTTTTGGGGGGAGCAGTTCACCCCTCCACTTT.

This clonotype has a handful of counts. The chain combines TRBV27 with TRBJ1-1, with no clear D. With 6 bases removed from V and 1 base from J, the gap between germline ends came to 12 bases. CDR1 MNHEY and CDR2 SMNVEV come from the germline V gene (reference sequence). The CDR3 loop spans 14 amino acids. As DNA, the CDR3 is TGTGCCAGCAGGCCCCCCCAAGAGAACACTGAAGCTTTCTTT. Translation: CASRPPQENTEAFF.

To note about this clonotype: A clone one base away is much larger, so this may be a read error. The genes are TRBV7-9 and TRBJ1-5, with 7 positions matching TRBD1. CDR3 length equals 14 residues. CDR1 and CDR2 (germline): SEHNR, FQNEAQ (reference sequence). V shed 2 bases, J shed 4 bases, and the junction held 2 bases outside the gene matches. DNA of the CDR3: TGTGCCAGCAGCTTACAGGGGGAGAATCAGCCCCAGCATTTT. It codes for CASSLQGENQPQHF.

The V gene is TRBV5-6, the J gene TRBJ1-2; the D is unclear. V lost 0 bases to trimming and J lost 7 bases, with 16 bases between them. The CDR3 covers 15 residues. Germline V gene lookup returns CDR1 SGHDT and CDR2 YYEEEE. The CDR3 nucleotides are TGTGCCAGCAGCTTGGTAAAAGTTGCCGTAAGTGGCTACACCTTC. It codes for CASSLVKVAVSGYTF.

This clonotype has at least ten counts. The chain recombines TRBV4-2 with TRBJ1-5, with 7 bases that match TRBD1. Trimming cost V 4 bases and J 3 bases; bases outside gene matches: 6. This CDR3 region has 15 residues. Germline V CDR1 and CDR2: LGHNA, YNFKEQ. CDR3: CASSPGTEVNQPQHF. The DNA for the CDR3 is TGTGCCAGCAGCCCCGGGACAGAAGTCAATCAGCCCCAGCATTTT.

The J gene is TRBJ1-2, the V gene TRBV2; D gene ambiguous. Trimming pared 8 bases from V and 1 base from J, leaving 11 bases between. Germline-derived CDR1 and CDR2 are SNHLY and FYNNEI. This CDR3 has 13 residues. In DNA, the CDR3 is TGTGCCAGCTCAAGGTCCTATAACTATGGCTACACCTTC. It codes for CASSRSYNYGYTF.

With regard to this clonotype: Compared with germline, one end of the junction differs, possibly owing to a read error. This rearrangement joins TRBV7-9 to TRBJ2-7, with a weak D call TRBD1 (5 bases). The CDR3 covers 13 residues. The germline CDR1 and CDR2 sequences are SEHNR and FQNEAQ (reference sequence). The CDR3 reads CASSGQGAYGQYF. The CDR3 DNA reads as TGTGCCAGCAGTGGGCAGGGTGCTTACGGGCAGTACTTC.